What follows is one T cell receptor beta chain and its context. Everyone who took part was about 18 to 90 years old, and they came from about 23 US areas. This entry is derived from a study of blood T cell repertoires in COVID-19. The germline V gene has CDR1 SEHNR and CDR2 FQNEAQ (reference sequence). This CDR3 has 19 amino acids. The ends lost 7 bases at V and 3 bases at J; junction bases unmatched: 13. Here immunoSEQ multiplex PCR was the method, and the copy in TCRdb shows in-frame clones only, minus some. This sample has about 190,000 clones; about 81% occur once, and the top ten carry 3.2%. The sequencing input was PBMCs or T cells enriched from blood (not recorded which). V usage is TRBV7-9 and J usage is TRBJ2-3; 16 positions match TRBD2. This clonotype was sampled from a woman in her 30s who had recovered from COVID-19. For the CDR3, the DNA is TGTGCCAGCACCCGATCCGGGACTAGCGGGAGGGCCGTGACAGATACGCAGTATTTT. Protein sequence: CASTRSGTSGRAVTDTQYF.